The entry below gives a single T cell receptor (beta chain) sequence along with its context. The table came from immunoSEQ multiplex PCR; TCRdb's copy has only in-frame clones and leaves some out. This table has tens of thousands of clones, roughly 57% appearing once. The record originates from a study of cytotoxic CD8 clonotypes in ibrutinib-treated CLL. V was trimmed by 3 bases and J by 10 bases, leaving 18 bases between them. CDR1 is MNHEY and CDR2 is SMNVEV in the germline V gene (reference sequence). The CDR3 extends over 14 amino acids. This clonotype was sampled from a human donor with chronic lymphocytic leukemia. The chain has TRBV27 and TRBJ1-1; a weak D match, TRBD1 (6 bases). The source material was PBMCs, sampled after 12 months of ibrutinib treatment. The CDR3 region has the DNA TGTGCCAGCAGTTTGGGGTGGCGGGGGGGCCGAGCTTTCTTT. Amino acids: CASSLGWRGGRAFF.